The clone carrying this T cell receptor (beta chain) showed up just a few times. The target antigen is unknown. Then a second PCR, running roughly 7 to 11 cycles, was carried out with a sample-barcoded 5' primer and a J-beta primer mix. In TCRdb, the 5' RACE reads were re-called with MiXCR into one record per CDR3 protein. Here the sample spans some 1.4 million distinct CDR3 sequences, 40% to 50% being singletons. This specimen comes from a study of blood T cells in healthy people across ages. Turning to the study itself: There was about one barcoded beta molecule captured by template switching per two T cells.

Study observations and caveats: Observed TCR beta diversity per million T cells went down as age went up. This fall followed a roughly linear course with age.

The sequence was obtained from a woman younger than 35 in good health. What was sequenced was blood.

The CDR3 loop is CASSPAVSYNEQFF. The CDR3 coding sequence is TGTGCCAGCTCACCGGCGGTTTCCTACAATGAGCAGTTCTTC. V and J are TRBV18 and TRBJ2-1; D not resolved. The CDR3 extends over 14 amino acids. Trimming stripped 3 bases from V and 1 base from J, with 7 bases between. Germline-derived CDR1 and CDR2 are KGHSH and LQKENI.